These 10 T cell receptor beta chains were sequenced from one sample in a study of metastatic and nonmetastatic thyroid tumors. TCRdb re-analyzed the PCR reads through MiXCR. The data show 25,000 to 30,000 clones, with 15% to 20% seen just once and roughly 4.7% held by the top ten. All patients reached thyroid surgery having received no treatment beforehand. Sequenced: blood. The receptors derive from a female donor with papillary thyroid cancer or a benign thyroid nodule (not recorded which). Some clones in this sample may be carry-over from other donors' samples.

This clone was recorded many times. The rearrangement joins TRBV7-8 to TRBJ2-7; 8 nucleotides align to TRBD1. Germline CDR1 is SGHVS and CDR2 is FQNEAQ. V trimming: 5 bases; J trimming: 4 bases; junction bases outside the gene matches: 10. The CDR3 runs 15 residues. The CDR3 sequence: CASSPRTGQNYEQYF. DNA of the CDR3: TGTGCCAGCAGCCCTAGGACAGGGCAAAATTACGAGCAGTACTTC.

This clone was detected many times. This chain links TRBV7-2 with TRBJ1-6; D ambiguous. CDR1 is SGHTA and CDR2 is FQGNSA in the germline V gene. This CDR3 spans 14 amino acids. V was trimmed by 5 bases and J by 4 bases, leaving 9 bases between them. CDR3 DNA sequence: TGTGCCAGCAGCGGAACAAGTTATAATTCACCCCTCCACTTT. Residues: CASSGTSYNSPLHF.

The sample holds many counts of this clone. One end of the junction varies from germline; a read error may be responsible. This rearrangement joins TRBV24-1 to TRBJ1-2, with TRBD1 identical over 7 bases. Germline V gene lookup returns CDR1 KGHDR and CDR2 SFDVKD. The CDR3 totals 14 residues. The DNA for the CDR3 is TGTGCCACCAGTGATTATAACAGGGGCGATGGCTACGCCTTC. As protein: CATSDYNRGDGYAF.

This clone has a count of ten or more. This chain joins TRBV14 and TRBJ1-2, with D maybe TRBD1 (5 bases). Germline V gene data show CDR1 as SGHDN and CDR2 as FVKESK. V lost 2 bases and J lost 0, with 13 bases in between. There are 16 residues in the CDR3. In DNA, the CDR3 is TGTGCCAGCAGCCAACGTGACAGCCTCCCTAACTATGGCTACACCTTC. Protein sequence: CASSQRDSLPNYGYTF.

This clone is labeled medium-sized (0.01 to 0.1%). The chain recombines TRBV28 with TRBJ2-7, with 7 bases lining up with TRBD1. The CDR3 runs 15 residues. With 7 bases clipped from V and 4 bases from J, the junction kept 13 bases outside the gene matches. CDR1 is MDHEN, CDR2 SYDVKM, per germline. The CDR3 sequence: CASKSPGQSDYEQYF. Here the CDR3 DNA reads TGTGCCAGCAAGTCTCCGGGACAGAGTGATTACGAGCAGTACTTC.

The sample holds many counts of this clone. The rearrangement joins TRBV5-5 to TRBJ2-7, with D perhaps matching TRBD1 (5 bases). V lost 4 bases and J 2 bases, leaving 19 bases between the germline ends. Germline CDR1 reads SGHKS; CDR2 reads YYEKEE (reference sequence). This CDR3 comprises 16 residues. CDR3 sequence: CASSKSDSQITYEQYF. CDR3 bases: TGTGCCAGCAGCAAATCAGACAGTCAGATAACCTACGAGCAGTACTTC.

This clone was found many times. The V gene is TRBV3-1, the J gene TRBJ2-5, with 12 bases aligning to TRBD2. The CDR3 is made up of 18 amino acids. Unmatched junction bases numbered 9, after V lost 1 base and J lost 3 bases. Germline assignment: CDR1 LGHDT and CDR2 YNNKEL (reference sequence). CDR3 DNA: TGTGCCAGCAGCCAAGGAGGGACTAGCGGGCCTGCCAAAGAGACCCAGTACTTC. Protein: CASSQGGTSGPAKETQYF.

This clone was observed at least ten times. The chain uses TRBV2 and TRBJ2-7, with 13 bases aligning to TRBD2. There are 15 residues in the CDR3. V lost 7 bases, J lost 5 bases, and 8 bases stayed unmatched. The germline gives CDR1 SNHLY, CDR2 FYNNEI. DNA for the CDR3: TGTGCCAGCATCGACGGACTAGCGGGAGCCGACGAGCAGTACTTC. Its translation is CASIDGLAGADEQYF.

This clone was found a few times. A read error is possible here, since a much larger clone lies one base away. The rearrangement joins TRBV12-3 or TRBV12-4 to TRBJ2-2; D could derive from TRBD1 or TRBD2 (5 bases each). This CDR3 is 13 amino acids long. This chain's CDR3 is CASRTPNTGKLFF. The CDR3 nucleotides are TGTGCCAGTCGGACACCTAACACCGGGAAGCTGTTTTTT.

By sample share, this clone is medium-sized (0.01 to 0.1%). This sequence joins TRBV28 and TRBJ1-1; no definite D call. Per the germline V gene, CDR1 is MDHEN and CDR2 is SYDVKM. This CDR3 has 13 residues. V lost 8 bases and J lost 1, with 11 bases in between. The CDR3 reads CASVMSGNTEAFF. In DNA form, the CDR3 reads TGTGCCAGCGTGATGTCCGGGAACACTGAAGCTTTCTTT. The full variable domain, with the rest looked up from reference TRBV28 and TRBJ1-1, is DVKVTQSSRYLVKRTGEKVFLECVQDMDHENMFWYRQDPGLGLRLIYFSYDVKMKEKGDIPEGYSVSREKKERFSLILESASTNQTSMYLCASVMSGNTEAFFGQGTRLTVV.